Ten or more counts support the clone carrying this T cell receptor (beta chain). This sample stems from a study of regulatory T cells in long-lasting Graves disease. Indicated time point: newly diagnosed GD, antithyroid drugs for less than 3 months. Preparation of the TCR library used RNA extracted from PBMCs. The CDR3 covers 14 residues. Germline V gene lookup returns CDR1 LGHNT and CDR2 FRNRAP. Trimming removed 4 bases at V and 7 bases at J, with 16 bases between. The TCR beta library used iRepertoire HTBI primers with Arm-PCR amplification of CDR3. Via MiXCR, TCRdb re-called the multiplex PCR reads, giving one row per CDR3 protein. The sample has about 460,000 distinct CDR3 sequences, 12% to 15% seen once; the top ten hold about a sixth. These data were likewise used in another study, on T cells in Graves' hyperthyroidism and ophthalmopathy.

This specimen consisted of peripheral blood mononuclear cells (PBMCs), obtained at new diagnosis, from a patient treated with antithyroid drugs. V usage is TRBV12-5 and J usage is TRBJ1-2; D not resolved. The source of this sequence is a woman aged 45-60 years with Graves disease. The CDR3 loop is CASGCPPAGFGYTF. The CDR3 DNA reads TGTGCTAGTGGTTGCCCCCCTGCGGGGTTTGGCTACACCTTC.